Listed here are 26 T cell receptor beta chains from one sample, sequenced in a study of Ad26.COV2.S vaccination and SARS-CoV-2 variants. The treatment was: some 20 received Ad26.COV2.S at low or high dose, single or two shots; 5 received placebo; per-sample allocation not given. Following the first vaccine or placebo injection, samples were taken on day 63. Libraries were prepared by immunoSEQ multiplex PCR; TCRdb keeps only in-frame clonotypes and omits some of them. The sample holds 300,000 to 350,000 clones, approximately 86% seen once. The sequences come from peripheral blood, collected in a trial of Ad26.COV2.S vaccine versus placebo. These receptors were collected from a person between 18 and 65 years old who received the Ad26.COV2.S COVID-19 vaccine or a placebo.

V usage is TRBV29-1 and J usage is TRBJ1-2, with D unclear. The CDR3 length is 12 residues. CDR1 and CDR2 from the germline V gene are SQVTM and ANQGSEA. Trimming removed 6 bases from V and 2 bases from J, with 10 bases in between. The chain's CDR3 is CSVLDANYGYTF. The CDR3, as DNA: TGCAGCGTCTTGGACGCAAACTATGGCTACACCTTC.

There are many counts of this clone. This chain connects TRBV11-3 to TRBJ1-3; D is uncertain. The CDR3 spans 15 residues. Germline CDR1 SGHNT, CDR2 YENEEA. V lost 5 bases, J lost 4 bases, and 15 bases lay in between. CDR3 residues: CASSRGPEAGNTIYF. For the CDR3, the DNA is TGTGCCAGCAGCCGTGGGCCCGAGGCGGGAAACACCATATATTTT.

The CDR3 DNA reads TGTGCCACCAGTGATTTGTCAGCGGGGAATAACAATGAGCAGTTCTTC. It encodes CATSDLSAGNNNEQFF. V is TRBV24-1 and J is TRBJ2-1; 7 positions match TRBD2. V shed 0 bases, J shed 5 bases, and the junction held 6 bases outside the gene matches. The CDR3 spans 16 residues. The germline V gene encodes CDR1 KGHDR and CDR2 SFDVKD.

This clone was picked up a small number of times. The genes are TRBV19 and TRBJ1-4; D is perhaps TRBD1 (5 bases). V lost 8 bases and J 7 bases, leaving 26 bases between the germline ends. Germline V CDR1 and CDR2: LNHDA, SQIVND (reference sequence). The CDR3 runs to 17 residues. The chain's CDR3 is CASAPGAGRRSGEKLFF. The CDR3 DNA sequence: TGTGCCAGTGCCCCCGGGGCAGGCAGGCGGTCAGGTGAAAAACTGTTTTTT.

The chain recombines TRBV27 with TRBJ1-1; the D is unclear. Germline CDR1 and CDR2: MNHEY and SMNVEV (reference sequence). V was pared by 6 bases and J by 7 bases, with 9 bases between. This CDR3 spans 11 amino acids. The CDR3 here is CASSRGSEAFF. The CDR3 DNA sequence: TGTGCCAGCAGCCGTGGGAGTGAAGCTTTCTTT.

V is TRBV3-1 (or the pseudogene TRBV3-2) and J is TRBJ2-5; TRBD1 might be the D (6 bases). The CDR3 consists of 16 residues. In germline, CDR1 is LGHDT, CDR2 YNNKEL (reference sequence). Trimming took off 1 base at V and 3 bases at J, with 15 bases between the two ends. Written as DNA, the CDR3 is TGTGCCAGCAGCCAAGGGGTCGCGGCAGGGGAAGAGACCCAGTACTTC. Protein: CASSQGVAAGEETQYF.

This clone was counted between two and nine times. The rearrangement links TRBV25-1 to TRBJ1-5; D is ambiguous. Germline V gene data show CDR1 as MGHDK and CDR2 as SYGVNS. This CDR3 is 14 amino acids long. The germline V and J ends were trimmed by 3 bases and 3 bases, with 9 bases remaining between them. In DNA form, the CDR3 reads TGTGCCAGCAGTGATAACTTAAACAATCAGCCCCAGCATTTT. Protein: CASSDNLNNQPQHF.

This clone occurred once. The chain is built from TRBV7-2 and TRBJ2-3; 8 nucleotides line up with TRBD1. Germline CDR1 SGHTA, CDR2 FQGNSA. There are 17 residues in the CDR3. V shed 2 bases and J 0 bases; nucleotides not matched to a gene: 7. The CDR3 DNA is TGTGCCAGCAGCTTAAGGACAGGGTTCCCAAGCACAGATACGCAGTATTTT. This gives the protein CASSLRTGFPSTDTQYF. Drawing the rest from reference TRBV7-2 and TRBJ2-3, the complete variable domain is GAGVSQSPSNKVTEKGKDVELRCDPISGHTALYWYRQSLGQGLEFLIYFQGNSAPDKSGLPSDRFSAERTGGSVSTLTIQRTQQEDSAVYLCASSLRTGFPSTDTQYFGPGTRLTVL.

The chain employs TRBV11-2 and TRBJ2-1; 9 nucleotides line up with TRBD1. Trimming at V came to 6 bases and at J to 4 bases, leaving 10 bases not matched to a gene. The CDR3 has 16 residues. Germline assignment: CDR1 SGHAT and CDR2 FQNNGV. As DNA, the CDR3 is TGTGCCAGCAGTCTTTCGACAGGGGGGAGTTACAATGAGCAGTTCTTC. Protein sequence: CASSLSTGGSYNEQFF.

This rearrangement joins TRBV7-9 to TRBJ2-7; D is perhaps TRBD1 or TRBD2 (6 bases each). V lost 5 bases and J 1 base, leaving 18 bases between the germline ends. Germline V gene lookup returns CDR1 SEHNR and CDR2 FQNEAQ (reference sequence). This CDR3 is built from 16 residues. CDR3 nucleotides: TGTGCCAGCAGCCGACGAGGGGGACTCGGGTCCTACGAGCAGTACTTC. Its protein is CASSRRGGLGSYEQYF.

This clone has a handful of counts. V is TRBV4-3 and J is TRBJ1-2; D ambiguous. The CDR3 spans 15 residues. CDR1 is LGHNA, CDR2 YSLEER, per germline. Trimming shortened V by 0 bases and J by 7 bases, and 15 bases separated the two germline ends. The CDR3 reads CASSQERETNSGYTF. The DNA for the CDR3 is TGCGCCAGCAGCCAAGAGCGGGAGACAAATAGTGGCTACACCTTC.

In nucleotides, the CDR3 is TGTGCCAGCAGTTTATTAGGGGCCTTAGAGACCCAGTACTTC. Its translation is CASSLLGALETQYF. The rearrangement links TRBV28 to TRBJ2-5; D possibly corresponds to TRBD1 (5 bases). The germline V gene encodes CDR1 MDHEN and CDR2 SYDVKM. Trimming shortened V by 1 base and J by 4 bases, and 10 bases separated the two germline ends. The CDR3 has 14 residues.

This chain connects TRBV7-9 to TRBJ1-1; no reliable D call. Trimming stripped 6 bases from V and 1 base from J, with 6 bases between. This CDR3 region has 12 residues. From germline, CDR1 is SEHNR and CDR2 FQNEAQ (reference sequence). The CDR3 DNA is TGTGCCAGCAGGGGGAGGAACACTGAAGCTTTCTTT. It translates to CASRGRNTEAFF.

This clone was detected a few times. This chain connects TRBV3-1 (or the pseudogene TRBV3-2) to TRBJ2-3, with 9 bases matching TRBD2. The CDR3 covers 16 residues. CDR1 is LGHDT and CDR2 is YNNKEL in the germline V gene (reference sequence). The V and J ends lost 2 bases and 2 bases, in that order; junction bases with no gene match: 5. CDR3 residues: CASSQRTSANTDTQYF. The DNA of the CDR3 is TGTGCCAGCAGCCAAAGGACTAGCGCCAACACAGATACGCAGTATTTT.

This chain links TRBV6-6 with TRBJ1-2; D gene uncertain. CDR3 size: 14 residues. V was shortened by 6 bases and J by 3 bases, with 14 bases between the two germline ends. The germline gives CDR1 MNHNY, CDR2 SVGAGI (reference sequence). CDR3 sequence (DNA): TGTGCCAGCAGCAAACCGGGCCTATACTATGGCTACACCTTC. The encoded protein is CASSKPGLYYGYTF.

The chain joins TRBV29-1 to TRBJ1-1; 7 nucleotides match TRBD1. Germline-derived CDR1 and CDR2 are SQVTM and ANQGSEA. Trimming took 4 bases from V and 1 from J; bases not matched to a gene: 3. The CDR3 is 13 amino acids. This CDR3 is CSVVRTGNTEAFF. In DNA form, the CDR3 reads TGCAGCGTTGTTCGGACAGGGAACACTGAAGCTTTCTTT.

Regarding this clone: The junction and the germline gene differ at one end; a read error may be behind it. The chain uses TRBV12-3 or TRBV12-4 and TRBJ2-5; TRBD1 matches at 7 bases. The CDR3 extends over 12 amino acids. The CDR3 is CASSSRQGGLNF. CDR3 nucleotides: TGTGCCAGCAGTTCCCGACAGGGCGGTTTGAACTTC.

This rearrangement joins TRBV6-6 to TRBJ2-7, with D possibly TRBD2 on 7 matching bases. This CDR3 is built from 14 residues. Trimming stripped 6 bases from V and 2 bases from J, with 14 bases between. Germline V gives CDR1 MNHNY, CDR2 SVGAGI (reference sequence). CDR3 region: CASSPAGAAYEQYF. CDR3 coding DNA: TGTGCCAGCAGCCCGGCGGGGGCTGCCTACGAGCAGTACTTC.

The chain combines TRBV7-9 with TRBJ2-5; 7 bases are a match to TRBD1. J was trimmed by 2 bases and V by 0 bases; bases with no gene match: 3. This CDR3 region has 15 residues. Germline loops: CDR1 SEHNR, CDR2 FQNEAQ (reference sequence). The CDR3 region has the DNA TGTGCCAGCAGCTTAGCGATGGGACAGCAAGAGACCCAGTACTTC. Residues: CASSLAMGQQETQYF.

This chain uses TRBV4-1 with TRBJ2-1, with D maybe TRBD2 (6 bases). This CDR3 is 19 amino acids long. Germline CDR1 and CDR2: MGHRA and YSYEKL. With 0 bases removed from V and 4 bases from J, the gap between germline ends came to 22 bases. The CDR3 loop reads CASSQDDPNSGYFYNEQFF. CDR3 coding DNA: TGCGCCAGCAGCCAAGACGATCCGAATAGCGGATACTTTTACAATGAGCAGTTCTTC.

The chain couples TRBV12-3 or TRBV12-4 to TRBJ1-2; D remains ambiguous. The CDR3 length is 13 residues. Between the trimmed V and J ends, which lost 6 bases and 0 bases, there was a span of 8 bases. CDR3 residues: CASRHLTNYGYTF. CDR3 nucleotides: TGTGCCAGCAGACACCTTACTAACTATGGCTACACCTTC.

The rearrangement joins TRBV2 to TRBJ2-1, with TRBD2 matching over 9 bases. With V trimmed by 6 bases and J by 4 bases, 4 bases remained unmatched. This CDR3 is built from 14 residues. Germline V gene lookup returns CDR1 SNHLY and CDR2 FYNNEI. The CDR3 region has the DNA TGTGCCAGCAGGGACACTAGCGGGTACAATGAGCAGTTCTTC. As protein: CASRDTSGYNEQFF.

J is TRBJ1-6 and V is TRBV19; D not certain. CDR1 and CDR2 (germline): LNHDA, SQIVND (reference sequence). The CDR3 loop spans 13 amino acids. V lost 3 bases and J lost 3, with 3 bases in between. DNA for the CDR3: TGTGCCAGTAGTATGAGCTATAATTCACCCCTCCACTTT. Encoded protein: CASSMSYNSPLHF.

J is TRBJ2-1 and V is TRBV6-4; D is unresolved. The V end lost 1 base, the J end lost 8 bases, and 15 bases lay between the germline ends. Germline V lookup: CDR1 MRHNA, CDR2 SNTAGT. The CDR3 runs 15 residues. Written as DNA, the CDR3 is TGTGCCAGCAGTGACTTCCCAAACCGCGTCGATGAGCAGTTCTTC. Translating gives CASSDFPNRVDEQFF.

This chain uses TRBV2 with TRBJ1-5; a possible D gene is TRBD1 (5 bases). The V end lost 3 bases, the J end lost 1 base, and 7 bases lay between the germline ends. CDR3 size: 14 residues. CDR1 and CDR2 from the germline V gene are SNHLY and FYNNEI. The CDR3 DNA sequence: TGTGCCAGCAGTGATTGGGGGAGCAATCAGCCCCAGCATTTT. Its protein is CASSDWGSNQPQHF.

This chain joins TRBV18 and TRBJ2-3; 12 bases match TRBD1. The CDR3 contains 16 residues. Germline assignment: CDR1 KGHSH and CDR2 LQKENI. Trimming cost V 0 bases and J 4 bases; bases outside gene matches: 2. The CDR3 DNA is TGTGCCAGCTCACCACCGGGACAGGGGGCTTCAGATACGCAGTATTTT. The encoded protein is CASSPPGQGASDTQYF. The variable domain in full, with the rest retrieved from reference TRBV18 and TRBJ2-3, is NAGVMQNPRHLVRRRGQEARLRCSPMKGHSHVYWYRQLPEEGLKFMVYLQKENIIDESGMPKERFSAEFPKEGPSILRIQQVVRGDSAAYFCASSPPGQGASDTQYFGPGTRLTVL.